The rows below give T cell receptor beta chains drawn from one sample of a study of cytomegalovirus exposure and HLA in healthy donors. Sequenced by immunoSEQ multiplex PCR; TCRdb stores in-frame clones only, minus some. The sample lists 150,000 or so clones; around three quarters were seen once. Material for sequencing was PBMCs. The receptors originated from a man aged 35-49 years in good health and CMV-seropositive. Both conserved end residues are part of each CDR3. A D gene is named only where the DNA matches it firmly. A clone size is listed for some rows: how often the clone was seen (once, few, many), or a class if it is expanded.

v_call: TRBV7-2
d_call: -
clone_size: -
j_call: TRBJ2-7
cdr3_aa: CASSLVAGPYEQYF
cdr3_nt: TGTGCCAGCAGCTTAGTTGCGGGGCCCTACGAGCAGTACTTC

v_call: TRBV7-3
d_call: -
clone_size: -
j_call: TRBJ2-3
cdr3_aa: CASSPGLVRTDTQYF
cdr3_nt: TGTGCCAGCAGCCCCGGGTTAGTTAGAACAGATACGCAGTATTTT

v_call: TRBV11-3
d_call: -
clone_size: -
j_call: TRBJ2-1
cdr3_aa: CASSQEYGGPDNEQFF
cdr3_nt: TGTGCCAGCAGCCAAGAGTATGGAGGGCCGGACAATGAGCAGTTCTTC

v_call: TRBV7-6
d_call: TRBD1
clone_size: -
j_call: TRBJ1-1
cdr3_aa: CASSPSTGPGTEAFF
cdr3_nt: TGTGCCAGCAGCCCCTCGACAGGGCCAGGCACTGAAGCTTTCTTT

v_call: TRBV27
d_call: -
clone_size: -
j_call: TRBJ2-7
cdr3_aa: CASSSVQWGGRLEQYF
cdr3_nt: TGTGCCAGCAGTTCCGTCCAGTGGGGGGGGCGCCTGGAGCAGTACTTC

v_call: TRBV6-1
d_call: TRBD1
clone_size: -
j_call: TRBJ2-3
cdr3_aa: CAIKMGQHTDTQYF
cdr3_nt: TGTGCCATCAAAATGGGACAGCACACAGATACGCAGTATTTT

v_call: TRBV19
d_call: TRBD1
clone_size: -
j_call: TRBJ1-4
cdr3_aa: CASSRGQGEDEKLFF
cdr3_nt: TGTGCCAGTAGTAGGGGACAGGGGGAAGATGAAAAACTGTTTTTT

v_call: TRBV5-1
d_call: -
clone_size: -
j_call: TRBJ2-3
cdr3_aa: CASSSGGLDTQYF
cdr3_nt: TGCGCCAGCAGCTCCGGAGGGTTGGATACGCAGTATTTT

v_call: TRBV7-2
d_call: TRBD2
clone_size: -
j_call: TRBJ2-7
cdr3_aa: CASSPVTGGEQYF
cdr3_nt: TGTGCCAGCAGCCCTGTGACGGGGGGCGAGCAGTACTTC

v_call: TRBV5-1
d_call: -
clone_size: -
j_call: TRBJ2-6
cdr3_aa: CASSQVFSGANVLTF
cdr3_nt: TGCGCCAGCAGCCAGGTATTCTCTGGGGCCAACGTCCTGACTTTC

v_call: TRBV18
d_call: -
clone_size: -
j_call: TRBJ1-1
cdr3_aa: CASSFSRDTEAFF
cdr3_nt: TGTGCCAGCTCCTTCTCCAGGGACACTGAAGCTTTCTTT

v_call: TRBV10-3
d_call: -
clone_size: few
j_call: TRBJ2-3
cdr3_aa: CAISDSRVSTDTQYF
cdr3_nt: TGTGCCATCAGTGATAGTCGGGTTAGCACAGATACGCAGTATTTT

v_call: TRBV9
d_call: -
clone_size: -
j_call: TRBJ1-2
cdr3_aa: CASSVAGYGYTF
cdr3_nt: TGTGCCAGCAGCGTAGCGGGCTATGGCTACACCTTC

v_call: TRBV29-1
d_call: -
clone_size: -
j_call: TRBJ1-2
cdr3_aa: CSVGEDSYGYTF
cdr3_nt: TGCAGCGTTGGAGAGGACAGCTATGGCTACACCTTC

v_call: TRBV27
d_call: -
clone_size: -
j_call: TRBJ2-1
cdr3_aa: CASSSASRGNEQFF
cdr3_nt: TGTGCCAGCAGTTCGGCTTCACGGGGCAATGAGCAGTTCTTC

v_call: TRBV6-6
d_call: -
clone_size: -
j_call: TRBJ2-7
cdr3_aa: CASSYSGDEQYF
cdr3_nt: TGTGCCAGCAGTTACTCAGGGGACGAGCAGTACTTC

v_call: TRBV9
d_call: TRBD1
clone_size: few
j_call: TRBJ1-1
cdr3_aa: CASSVVQGAGGAFF
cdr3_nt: TGTGCCAGCAGCGTGGTACAGGGGGCGGGCGGAGCTTTCTTT

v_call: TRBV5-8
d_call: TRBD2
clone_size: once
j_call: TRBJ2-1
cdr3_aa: CASSLIPGGPRNEQFF
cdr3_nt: TGTGCCAGCAGCTTGATCCCGGGAGGGCCGCGCAATGAGCAGTTCTTC

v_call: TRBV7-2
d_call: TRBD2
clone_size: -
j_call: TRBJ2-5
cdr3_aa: CASSLPTSSQETQYF
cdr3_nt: TGTGCCAGCAGCCTCCCGACTAGCAGCCAAGAGACCCAGTACTTC

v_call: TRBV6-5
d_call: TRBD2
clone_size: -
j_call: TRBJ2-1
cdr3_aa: CASSYTTGTSHEQFF
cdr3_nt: TGTGCCAGCAGTTACACCACCGGGACTAGCCATGAGCAGTTCTTC

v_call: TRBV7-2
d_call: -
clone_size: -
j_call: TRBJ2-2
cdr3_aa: CASSFSGVHTGELFF
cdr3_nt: TGTGCCAGCAGCTTTTCGGGAGTGCACACCGGGGAGCTGTTTTTT

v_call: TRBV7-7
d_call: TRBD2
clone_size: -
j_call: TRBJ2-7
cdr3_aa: CASSAREGLSYEQYF
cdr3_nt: TGTGCCAGCAGCGCCCGGGAGGGCCTGTCCTACGAGCAGTACTTC

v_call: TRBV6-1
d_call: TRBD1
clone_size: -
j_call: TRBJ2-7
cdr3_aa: CASTPGTGAGEQYF
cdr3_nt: TGTGCCAGCACCCCCGGGACAGGGGCTGGAGAGCAGTACTTC

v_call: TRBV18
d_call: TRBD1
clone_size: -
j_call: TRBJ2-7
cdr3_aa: CASSLGQGPGEQYF
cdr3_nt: TGTGCCAGCTCACTTGGACAGGGGCCTGGCGAGCAGTACTTC

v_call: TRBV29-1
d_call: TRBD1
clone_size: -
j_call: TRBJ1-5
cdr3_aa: CSVTTGDPNQPQHF
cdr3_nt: TGCAGCGTGACCACAGGGGACCCCAATCAGCCCCAGCATTTT

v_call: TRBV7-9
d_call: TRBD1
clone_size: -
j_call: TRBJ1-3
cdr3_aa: CASKEQGIGNTIYF
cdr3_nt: TGTGCCAGCAAGGAACAGGGGATTGGAAACACCATATATTTT

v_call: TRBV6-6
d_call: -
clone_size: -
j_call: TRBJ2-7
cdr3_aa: CASSGAYEQYF
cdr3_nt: TGTGCCAGCAGTGGAGCCTACGAGCAGTACTTC

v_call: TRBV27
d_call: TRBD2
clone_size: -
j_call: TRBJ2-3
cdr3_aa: CASSFRLAGEGKTDTQYF
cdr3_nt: TGTGCCAGCAGTTTCCGCCTAGCGGGAGAAGGGAAAACAGATACGCAGTATTTT

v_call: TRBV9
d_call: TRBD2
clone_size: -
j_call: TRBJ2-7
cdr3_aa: CASSLESSGSDEQYF
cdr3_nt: TGTGCCAGCAGCCTCGAGAGTAGCGGGAGTGACGAGCAGTACTTC

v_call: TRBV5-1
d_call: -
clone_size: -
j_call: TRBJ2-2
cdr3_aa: CASSPVSGHTGELFF
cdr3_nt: TGCGCCAGCAGCCCCGTCAGCGGCCACACCGGGGAGCTGTTTTTT

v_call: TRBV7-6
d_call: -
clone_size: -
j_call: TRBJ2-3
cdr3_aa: CASSLTGVTDTQYF
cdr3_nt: TGTGCCAGCAGCTTAACGGGGGTCACAGATACGCAGTATTTT

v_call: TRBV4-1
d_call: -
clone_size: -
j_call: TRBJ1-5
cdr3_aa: CASSQGGVIGNQPQHF
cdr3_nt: TGCGCCAGCAGCCAAGGCGGAGTAATTGGCAATCAGCCCCAGCATTTT

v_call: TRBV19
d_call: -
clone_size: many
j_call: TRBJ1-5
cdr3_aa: CASSPRHGNQPQHF
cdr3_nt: TGTGCCAGTAGTCCAAGACATGGCAATCAGCCCCAGCATTTT

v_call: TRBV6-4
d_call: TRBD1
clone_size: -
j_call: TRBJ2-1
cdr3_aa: CASSDMMGQGSGEQFF
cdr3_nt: TGTGCCAGCAGTGATATGATGGGACAGGGGTCCGGTGAGCAGTTCTTC

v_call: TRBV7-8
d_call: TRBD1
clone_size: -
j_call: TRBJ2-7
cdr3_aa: CASSLDRGKQYF
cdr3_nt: TGTGCCAGCAGCTTGGACAGGGGGAAGCAGTACTTC

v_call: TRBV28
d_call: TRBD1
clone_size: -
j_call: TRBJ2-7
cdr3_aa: CARPGQGTYEQYF
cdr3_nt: TGTGCCAGACCCGGACAGGGTACCTACGAGCAGTACTTC

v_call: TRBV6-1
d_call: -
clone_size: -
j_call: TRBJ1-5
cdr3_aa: CASAEGDQPQHF
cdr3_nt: TGTGCCAGCGCGGAAGGTGATCAGCCCCAGCATTTT

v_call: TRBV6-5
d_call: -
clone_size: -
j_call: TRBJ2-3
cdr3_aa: CASSVREGTQYF
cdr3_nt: TGTGCCAGCAGCGTTCGTGAGGGTACGCAGTATTTT

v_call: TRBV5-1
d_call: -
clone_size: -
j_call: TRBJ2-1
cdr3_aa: CATKTSGSSYNEQFF
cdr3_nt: TGCGCCACCAAAACGAGCGGAAGCTCCTACAATGAGCAGTTCTTC

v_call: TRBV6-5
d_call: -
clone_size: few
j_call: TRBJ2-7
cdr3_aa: CASSPRQEQYF
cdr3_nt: TGTGCCAGCAGTCCCCGACAGGAGCAGTACTTC

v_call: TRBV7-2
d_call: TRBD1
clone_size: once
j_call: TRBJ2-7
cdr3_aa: CASSLGYRTGSYEQYF
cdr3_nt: TGTGCCAGCAGCTTAGGGTATCGGACAGGGTCCTACGAGCAGTACTTC

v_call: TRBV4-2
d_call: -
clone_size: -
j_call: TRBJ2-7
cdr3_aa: CASARDMGDEQYF
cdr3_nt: TGTGCCAGCGCCCGGGACATGGGGGACGAGCAGTACTTC

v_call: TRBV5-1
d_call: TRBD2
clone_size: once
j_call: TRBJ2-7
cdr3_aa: CASSLVISGTSGVHEQYF
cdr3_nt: TGCGCCAGCAGCTTGGTCATCTCCGGGACTAGCGGGGTCCACGAGCAGTACTTC

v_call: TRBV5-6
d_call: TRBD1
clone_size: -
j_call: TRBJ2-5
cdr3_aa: CASSPLTGIGETQYF
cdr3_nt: TGTGCCAGCAGCCCCTTGACAGGGATTGGTGAGACCCAGTACTTC

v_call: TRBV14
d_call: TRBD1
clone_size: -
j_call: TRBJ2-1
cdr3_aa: CASSPRTGGDEQFF
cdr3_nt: TGTGCCAGCAGCCCCAGGACAGGGGGCGATGAGCAGTTCTTC

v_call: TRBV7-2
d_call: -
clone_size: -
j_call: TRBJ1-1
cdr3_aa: CASSQTGVMNTEAFF
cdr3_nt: TGTGCCAGCAGCCAAACAGGAGTTATGAACACTGAAGCTTTCTTT

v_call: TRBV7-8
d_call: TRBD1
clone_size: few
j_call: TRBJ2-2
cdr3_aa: CASSSHRDRGDTGELFF
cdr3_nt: TGTGCCAGCAGTTCCCACCGGGACAGGGGGGACACCGGGGAGCTGTTTTTT

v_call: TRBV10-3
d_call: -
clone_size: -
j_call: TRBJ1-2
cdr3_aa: CAINFGGSNYGYTF
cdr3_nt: TGTGCCATCAATTTCGGGGGGTCCAACTATGGCTACACCTTC

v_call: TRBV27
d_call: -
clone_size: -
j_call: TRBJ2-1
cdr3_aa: CASSLFPDEQFF
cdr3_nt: TGTGCCAGCAGTTTGTTCCCGGATGAGCAGTTCTTC

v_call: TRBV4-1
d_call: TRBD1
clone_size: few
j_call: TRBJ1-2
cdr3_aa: CASSQDLRTGLLGGYTF
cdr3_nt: TGCGCCAGCAGCCAAGATCTACGGACAGGGCTGTTGGGTGGCTACACCTTC

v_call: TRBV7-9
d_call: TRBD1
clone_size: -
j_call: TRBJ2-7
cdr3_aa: CASSFGTGGYEQYF
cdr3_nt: TGTGCCAGCAGCTTCGGGACAGGGGGCTACGAGCAGTACTTC